Below are 19 T cell receptor beta chains sequenced from a single sample in a study of OX40 agonist ivuxolimab in advanced cancers. Assay: immunoSEQ multiplex PCR; the TCRdb copy retains only in-frame clones and omits some. The sample lists approximately 70,000 clones; 80% to 95% were seen once. Material: CD4+ or CD8+ T cells sorted from blood, obtained in a trial of the OX40 agonist ivuxolimab. The receptors were sampled from an adult with an advanced solid tumor such as melanoma, head and neck, liver or kidney cancer.

J is TRBJ2-7 and V is TRBV12-5, with 9 nucleotides matching TRBD2. Germline CDR1 reads LGHNT; CDR2 reads FRNRAP. This CDR3 spans 16 amino acids. The V and J ends lost 2 bases and 5 bases, in that order; junction bases with no gene match: 10. The CDR3 DNA follows: TGTGCTAGTGGTTTGTCCCTTAGCGGGAGTGGGGACGAGCAGTACTTC. Protein sequence: CASGLSLSGSGDEQYF.

This clone turned up a few times. This chain uses TRBV30 with TRBJ1-2; D possibly corresponds to TRBD1 (6 bases). CDR3 length: 12 amino acids. Germline values: CDR1 GTSNPN, CDR2 SVGIG (reference sequence). The V end was cut by 8 bases, the J end by 5 bases, with 15 bases between. Written as DNA, the CDR3 is TGTGCCGAAGAAGAGGGGGGATATGGCTACACCTTC. It codes for CAEEEGGYGYTF.

This chain connects TRBV5-1 to TRBJ2-2, with TRBD2 matching 8 bases. CDR3 size: 15 residues. Germline V gene lookup returns CDR1 SGHRS and CDR2 YFSETQ. Unmatched junction bases numbered 7, after V lost 6 bases and J lost 3 bases. The CDR3 DNA reads TGCGCCAGCACCGGACTAGCTGTACACACCGGGGAGCTGTTTTTT. Translating gives CASTGLAVHTGELFF.

The chain combines TRBV27 with TRBJ2-2; TRBD2 matches at 7 bases. Germline V gives CDR1 MNHEY, CDR2 SMNVEV (reference sequence). CDR3 size: 14 residues. With 2 bases clipped from V and 5 bases from J, the junction kept 2 bases outside the gene matches. CDR3 nucleotides: TGTGCCAGCAGTTTACTAGCGGAGACCGGGGAGCTGTTTTTT. It codes for CASSLLAETGELFF.

The chain employs TRBV6-1 and TRBJ2-1; TRBD2 matches 14 bases. V trimming: 3 bases; J trimming: 7 bases; junction bases outside the gene matches: 2. Germline CDR1 MNHNS, CDR2 SASEGT. The CDR3 consists of 15 residues. CDR3 coding DNA: TGTGCCAGCAGTGACGGGACTAGCGGGAGAAATGAGCAGTTCTTC. Protein sequence: CASSDGTSGRNEQFF.

The chain couples TRBV19 to TRBJ1-5; the D gene is possibly TRBD1 (5 bases). CDR1 and CDR2 from the germline V gene are LNHDA and SQIVND (reference sequence). V was shortened by 5 bases and J by 9 bases, with 20 bases between the two germline ends. This CDR3 contains 15 residues. Here the CDR3 DNA reads TGTGCCAGTAGTCCGACCCAGGTGGGACTTCGGCCCCAGCATTTT. Protein sequence: CASSPTQVGLRPQHF.

V is TRBV19 and J is TRBJ2-7; D gene ambiguous. Trimming took 8 bases from V and 3 from J, leaving 14 bases between them. This CDR3 contains 13 residues. The germline CDR1 and CDR2 sequences are LNHDA and SQIVND (reference sequence). The CDR3 loop is CASGSQYFYEQYF. CDR3 coding DNA: TGTGCCAGTGGATCCCAGTACTTCTACGAGCAGTACTTC.

The chain links TRBV19 to TRBJ2-4; tentatively, D is TRBD2 (5 bases). This CDR3 spans 16 amino acids. Germline assignment: CDR1 LNHDA and CDR2 SQIVND (reference sequence). The V gene lost 5 bases and the J gene lost 0 bases, with 14 bases spanning the gap. The CDR3 is CASSLTTGVAKNIQYF. The CDR3 DNA reads TGTGCCAGTAGTCTTACAACCGGGGTAGCCAAAAACATTCAGTACTTC.

The chain recombines TRBV5-6 with TRBJ2-3, with D unresolved. This CDR3 spans 12 amino acids. Between the trimmed V and J ends, which lost 3 bases and 5 bases, there was a span of 7 bases. CDR1 and CDR2 (germline): SGHDT, YYEEEE. The CDR3 coding sequence is TGTGCCAGCAGCTCGACGGGAGATACGCAGTATTTT. The encoded protein is CASSSTGDTQYF.

This chain links TRBV19 with TRBJ1-5; D gene uncertain. This CDR3 spans 13 amino acids. Per the germline V gene, CDR1 is LNHDA and CDR2 is SQIVND (reference sequence). V lost 3 bases and J lost 4, with 7 bases in between. The CDR3 DNA reads as TGTGCCAGTAGTATTCAGGAGAATCAGCCCCAGCATTTT. It codes for CASSIQENQPQHF.

The genes are TRBV7-6 and TRBJ2-2, with 10 nucleotides matching TRBD2. The CDR3 extends over 16 amino acids. Per the germline V gene, CDR1 is SGHVS and CDR2 is FNYEAQ. With 2 bases clipped from V and 7 bases from J, the junction kept 7 bases outside the gene matches. The CDR3 nucleotides are TGTGCCAGCAGCTTATGGCTAGCGGGAGAGGTCGGGGAGCTGTTTTTT. It encodes CASSLWLAGEVGELFF.

The chain links TRBV30 to TRBJ1-1; unclear D gene. The CDR3 loop spans 13 amino acids. Trimming left V 4 bases short and J 5 bases short, with 14 bases between. Per germline, CDR1 GTSNPN and CDR2 SVGIG (reference sequence). The CDR3 DNA reads as TGTGCCTGGAATGTTGAGACAAGGACTGAAGCTTTCTTT. This translates into CAWNVETRTEAFF.

The chain is built from TRBV27 and TRBJ1-5, with 8 bases that match TRBD1. This CDR3 spans 13 amino acids. CDR1 and CDR2 (germline): MNHEY, SMNVEV (reference sequence). Trimming at V came to 5 bases and at J to 6 bases, leaving 3 bases not matched to a gene. This CDR3 is CASSPDRVQPQHF. DNA for the CDR3: TGTGCCAGCAGTCCGGACAGGGTTCAGCCCCAGCATTTT.

This rearrangement joins TRBV13 to TRBJ2-7; TRBD2 aligns across 9 bases. J gave up 6 bases and V 5 bases, and 17 bases lay outside the gene matches. The CDR3 runs 17 residues. Per germline, CDR1 PRHDT and CDR2 FYEKMQ (reference sequence). CDR3 sequence: CASSRWVSGSLNGEQYF. The CDR3, as DNA: TGTGCCAGCAGCCGTTGGGTTAGCGGGAGCCTCAACGGCGAGCAGTACTTC.

The chain is built from TRBV19 and TRBJ1-1; 10 nucleotides align to TRBD1. The germline V gene encodes CDR1 LNHDA and CDR2 SQIVND (reference sequence). Trimming cost V 3 bases and J 6 bases; bases outside gene matches: 4. This CDR3 has 14 amino acids. The CDR3 DNA sequence: TGTGCCAGTAGTATCGTGACAGGGGGCTCTGAAGCTTTCTTT. Its protein product is CASSIVTGGSEAFF.

The chain is built from TRBV11-2 and TRBJ2-5; TRBD1 matches 12 bases. Germline values: CDR1 SGHAT, CDR2 FQNNGV. The CDR3 covers 16 residues. V shed 1 base, J shed 5 bases, and the junction held 5 bases outside the gene matches. CDR3 region: CASSLAGTGGRETQYF. Written as DNA, the CDR3 is TGTGCCAGCAGCTTAGCCGGGACAGGGGGCCGGGAGACCCAGTACTTC. Together with reference TRBV11-2 and TRBJ2-5, the CDR3 gives the full variable domain: EAGVAQSPRYKIIEKRQSVAFWCNPISGHATLYWYQQILGQGPKLLIQFQNNGVVDDSQLPKDRFSAERLKGVDSTLKIQPAKLEDSAVYLCASSLAGTGGRETQYFGPGTRLLVL.

In its sample, this clone was seen once. CDR3 protein: CASSQPSGSYTDTQYF. The CDR3 DNA reads TGTGCCAGCAGCCAACCTAGCGGGAGTTATACAGATACGCAGTATTTT. V gene TRBV14 combines with J gene TRBJ2-3; 10 bases match TRBD2. Unmatched junction bases numbered 5, after V lost 2 bases and J lost 3 bases. The germline V gene encodes CDR1 SGHDN and CDR2 FVKESK. This CDR3 is 16 amino acids long.

This chain uses TRBV7-8 with TRBJ2-5, with unresolved D. Per germline, CDR1 SGHVS and CDR2 FQNEAQ. Trimming left V 3 bases short and J 0 bases short, with 5 bases between. The CDR3 is 13 amino acids. The CDR3, as DNA: TGTGCCAGCAGCTTGGGAAACCAAGAGACCCAGTACTTC. Protein sequence: CASSLGNQETQYF.

This clone was recorded only once. The chain links TRBV9 to TRBJ2-3; 8 nucleotides agree with TRBD2. Germline V lookup: CDR1 SGDLS, CDR2 YYNGEE. There are 18 residues in the CDR3. Trimming cost V 2 bases and J 4 bases; bases outside gene matches: 15. The CDR3 here is CASSVTPGGAGASDTQYF. The CDR3 region has the DNA TGTGCCAGCAGCGTCACTCCCGGGGGAGCGGGAGCCTCAGATACGCAGTATTTT.